The rows below give T cell receptor beta chains drawn from one sample of a study of blood T cell repertoires in COVID-19. Measured with immunoSEQ multiplex PCR; TCRdb has only the in-frame clones, and not every one. The data contain tens of thousands of clones, 80% to 90% of them seen just once; the ten biggest clones take up around 30%. The specimen sequenced was peripheral blood. The receptor set was obtained from an elderly woman with COVID-19, enrolled during active disease. Both conserved end residues are part of each CDR3. The D gene is left open where the match is weak. Clone size is given for some rows only: seen once, a few or many times, or a class if the clone is expanded.

V gene	D gene	J gene	clone size	CDR3 DNA	CDR3 protein
TRBV3-1/TRBV3-2	-	TRBJ2-3	-	TGTGCCAAAGACGCGAGGGGGTCCCGAGATACGCAGTATTTT	CAKDARGSRDTQYF
TRBV18	-	TRBJ2-5	-	TGTGCCAGCTCACGGGGGGGGACATCGGAGACCCAGTACTTC	CASSRGGTSETQYF
TRBV7-2	TRBD2	TRBJ2-7	-	TGTGCCAGCAGCTTAGGGGGACTAGCGGGTCCCTACGAGCAGTACTTC	CASSLGGLAGPYEQYF
TRBV2	-	TRBJ2-4	-	TGTGCCAGCAGGGGGCTAGCCAAAAACATTCAGTACTTC	CASRGLAKNIQYF
TRBV7-2	-	TRBJ1-2	-	TGTGCCAGCAGCTACGGCAGGAACTATGGCTACACCTTC	CASSYGRNYGYTF
TRBV5-1	-	TRBJ1-1	-	TGCGCCAGCAGTGCGCACAACACTGAAGCTTTCTTT	CASSAHNTEAFF
TRBV7-2	TRBD2	TRBJ2-3	-	TGTGCCAGCAGCTTAAACTGGTTAGCGGGAGATACGCAGTATTTT	CASSLNWLAGDTQYF
TRBV27	TRBD1	TRBJ2-7	-	TGTGCCAGCAGTCCTAGATGGACAGGGGGCCTATGGTACGAGCAGTACTTC	CASSPRWTGGLWYEQYF
TRBV6-5	-	TRBJ2-7	-	TGTGCCAGCAGTCCCGGACAATCCTACGAGCAGTACTTC	CASSPGQSYEQYF
TRBV6-5	TRBD1	TRBJ1-6	-	TGTGCCAGCAGTTACGGGCAGGGGGCTTATTCACCCCTCCACTTT	CASSYGQGAYSPLHF
TRBV5-1	TRBD1	TRBJ1-4	-	TGCGCCAGCAGCCAAGGACAGGGGGCTTTTAATGAAAAACTGTTTTTT	CASSQGQGAFNEKLFF
TRBV4-3	-	TRBJ2-5	-	TGCGCCAGCAGCCAAGGGGCCCATGTAGGAGAGACCCAGTACTTC	CASSQGAHVGETQYF
TRBV6-2/TRBV6-3	-	TRBJ1-2	-	TGTGCCAGCAGTCCCGCGTTTGGCTACACCTTC	CASSPAFGYTF
TRBV5-4	TRBD2	TRBJ2-1	-	TGTGCCAGCAGCCTAGGCTCAGCGGGAGGGCCGGGGAATGAGCAGTTCTTC	CASSLGSAGGPGNEQFF
TRBV4-1	-	TRBJ1-6	-	TGCGCCAGCAGCCAATTTACTCCGGACAGAATAATTAATTCACCCCTCCACTTT	CASSQFTPDRIINSPLHF
TRBV9	-	TRBJ1-2	few	TGTGCCAGCAGCCCGGGACATCCCCAACTCCATGGCTACACCTTC	CASSPGHPQLHGYTF
TRBV12-3/TRBV12-4	-	TRBJ2-7	-	TGTGCCAGCAGTTCAAATTACGAGCAGTACTTC	CASSSNYEQYF
TRBV11-3	TRBD1	TRBJ1-4	once	TGTGCCAGCAGCTTAGTCGGGACAGCAAATGAAAAACTGTTTTTT	CASSLVGTANEKLFF
TRBV6-5	TRBD1	TRBJ1-5	-	TGTGCCAGCAAACGGACAGGGGGAAATCAGCCCCAGCATTTT	CASKRTGGNQPQHF
TRBV19	-	TRBJ1-2	-	TGTGCCAGTAGTTCCGCCGAGTCGCGGGGGTATGGCTACACCTTC	CASSSAESRGYGYTF
TRBV9	TRBD1	TRBJ2-7	-	TGTGCCAGCAGCGGGACAGGGGGATACGAGCAGTACTTC	CASSGTGGYEQYF
TRBV24-1	TRBD2	TRBJ2-5	-	TGTGCCACCAGTGATTCAGCGGGAGGCGATCAAGAGACCCAGTACTTC	CATSDSAGGDQETQYF